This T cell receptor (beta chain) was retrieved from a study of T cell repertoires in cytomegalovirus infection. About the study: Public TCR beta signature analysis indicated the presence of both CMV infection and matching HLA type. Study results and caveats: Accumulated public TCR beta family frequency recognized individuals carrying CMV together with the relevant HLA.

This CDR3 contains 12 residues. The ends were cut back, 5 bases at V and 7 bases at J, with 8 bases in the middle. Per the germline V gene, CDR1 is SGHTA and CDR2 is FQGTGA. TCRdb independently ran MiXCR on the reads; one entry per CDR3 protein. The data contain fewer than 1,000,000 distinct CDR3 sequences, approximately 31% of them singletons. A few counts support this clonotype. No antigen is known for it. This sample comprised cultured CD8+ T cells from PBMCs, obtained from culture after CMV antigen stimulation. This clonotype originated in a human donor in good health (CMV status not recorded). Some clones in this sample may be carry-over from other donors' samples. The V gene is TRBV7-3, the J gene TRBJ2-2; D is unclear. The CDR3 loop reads CASSHPGGELFF. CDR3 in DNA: TGTGCCAGCAGCCACCCGGGCGGGGAGCTGTTTTTT.